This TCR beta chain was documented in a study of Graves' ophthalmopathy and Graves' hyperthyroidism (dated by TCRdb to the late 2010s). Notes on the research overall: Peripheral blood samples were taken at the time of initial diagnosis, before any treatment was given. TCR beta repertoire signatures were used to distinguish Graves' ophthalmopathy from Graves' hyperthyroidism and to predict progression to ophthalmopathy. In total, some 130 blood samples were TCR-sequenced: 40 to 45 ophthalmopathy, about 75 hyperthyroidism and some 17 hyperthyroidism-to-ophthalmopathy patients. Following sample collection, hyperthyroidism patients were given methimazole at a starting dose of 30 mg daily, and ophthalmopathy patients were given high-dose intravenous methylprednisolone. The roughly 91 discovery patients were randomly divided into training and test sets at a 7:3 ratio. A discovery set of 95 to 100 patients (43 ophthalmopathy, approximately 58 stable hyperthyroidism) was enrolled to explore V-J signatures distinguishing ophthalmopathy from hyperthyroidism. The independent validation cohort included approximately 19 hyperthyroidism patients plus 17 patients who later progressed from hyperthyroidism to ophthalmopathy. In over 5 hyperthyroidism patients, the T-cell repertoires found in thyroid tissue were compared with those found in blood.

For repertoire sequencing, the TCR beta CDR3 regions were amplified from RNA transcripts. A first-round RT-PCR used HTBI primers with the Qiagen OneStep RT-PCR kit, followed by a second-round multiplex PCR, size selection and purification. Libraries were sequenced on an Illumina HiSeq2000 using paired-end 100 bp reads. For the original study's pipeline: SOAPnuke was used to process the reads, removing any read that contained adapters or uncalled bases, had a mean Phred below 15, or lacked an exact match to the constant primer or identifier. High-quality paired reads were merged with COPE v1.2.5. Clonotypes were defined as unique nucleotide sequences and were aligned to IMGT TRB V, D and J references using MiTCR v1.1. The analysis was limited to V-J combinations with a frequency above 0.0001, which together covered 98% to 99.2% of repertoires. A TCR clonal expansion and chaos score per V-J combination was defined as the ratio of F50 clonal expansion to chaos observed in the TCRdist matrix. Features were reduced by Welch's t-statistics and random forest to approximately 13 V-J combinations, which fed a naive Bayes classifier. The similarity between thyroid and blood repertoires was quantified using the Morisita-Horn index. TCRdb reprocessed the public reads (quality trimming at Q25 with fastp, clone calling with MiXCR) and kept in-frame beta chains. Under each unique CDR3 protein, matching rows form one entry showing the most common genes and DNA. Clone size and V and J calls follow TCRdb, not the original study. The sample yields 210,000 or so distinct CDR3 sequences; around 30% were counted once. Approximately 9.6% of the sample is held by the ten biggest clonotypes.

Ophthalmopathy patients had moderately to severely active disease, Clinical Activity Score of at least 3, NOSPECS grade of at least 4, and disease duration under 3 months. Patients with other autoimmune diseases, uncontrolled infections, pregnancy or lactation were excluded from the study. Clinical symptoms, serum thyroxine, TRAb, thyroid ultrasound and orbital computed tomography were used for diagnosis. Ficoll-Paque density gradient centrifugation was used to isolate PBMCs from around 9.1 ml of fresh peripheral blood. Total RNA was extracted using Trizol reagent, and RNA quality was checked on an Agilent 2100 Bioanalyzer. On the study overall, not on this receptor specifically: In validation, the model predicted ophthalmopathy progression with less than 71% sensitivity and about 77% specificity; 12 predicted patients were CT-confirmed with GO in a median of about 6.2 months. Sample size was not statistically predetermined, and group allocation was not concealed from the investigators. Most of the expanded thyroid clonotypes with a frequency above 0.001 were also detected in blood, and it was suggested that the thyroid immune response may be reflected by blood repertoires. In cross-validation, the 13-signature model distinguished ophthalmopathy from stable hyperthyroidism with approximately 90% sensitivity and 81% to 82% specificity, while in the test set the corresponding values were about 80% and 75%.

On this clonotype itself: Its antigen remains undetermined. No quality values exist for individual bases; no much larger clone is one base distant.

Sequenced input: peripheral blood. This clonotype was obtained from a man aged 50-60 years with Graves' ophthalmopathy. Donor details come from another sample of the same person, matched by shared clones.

The nucleotides read TGTGCCAGCAGCCGATCCGGGCGTACCTACGAGCAGTACTTC. It specifies CASSRSGRTYEQYF. Here the chain combines TRBV28 and TRBJ2-7; confidence is insufficient to name the D gene. Spanning cysteine to phenylalanine, the CDR3 consists of 14 amino acids. The DNA shown is the 42-base CDR3, in frame from base 1. The germline ends are 14 bases apart after V is trimmed by 6 bases and J by 2 bases. The germline V gene supplies CDR1 MDHEN and CDR2 SYDVKM.